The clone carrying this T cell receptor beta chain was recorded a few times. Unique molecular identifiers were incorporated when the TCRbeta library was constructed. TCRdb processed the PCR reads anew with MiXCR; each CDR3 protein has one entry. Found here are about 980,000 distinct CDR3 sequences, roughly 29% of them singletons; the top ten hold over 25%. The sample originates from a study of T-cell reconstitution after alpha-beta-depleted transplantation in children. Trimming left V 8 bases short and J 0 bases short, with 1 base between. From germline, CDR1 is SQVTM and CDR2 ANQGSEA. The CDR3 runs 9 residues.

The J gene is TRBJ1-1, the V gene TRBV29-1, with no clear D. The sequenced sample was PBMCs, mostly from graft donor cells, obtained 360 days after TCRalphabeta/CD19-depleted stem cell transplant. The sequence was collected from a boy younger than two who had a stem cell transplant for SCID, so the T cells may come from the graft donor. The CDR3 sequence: CSLNTEAFF. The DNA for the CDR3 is TGCAGCTTGAACACTGAAGCTTTCTTT. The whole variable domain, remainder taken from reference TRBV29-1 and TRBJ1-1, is SAVISQKPSRDICQRGTSLTIQCQVDSQVTMMFWYRQQPGQSLTLIATANQGSEATYESGFVIDKFPISRPNLTFSTLTVSNMSPEDSSIYLCSLNTEAFFGQGTRLTVV.